The text below deals with one T cell receptor beta chain. The TCR beta CDR3 regions underwent amplification using RNA transcripts as the source. The HTBI primer set drove a first-round RT-PCR of the TCR CDR3. A single record per CDR3 protein comes from TCRdb applying MiXCR to the multiplex PCR reads. Of some 620,000 distinct CDR3 sequences in the sample, roughly 17% were seen once. This CDR3 is built from 16 residues. V was shortened by 6 bases and J by 4 bases, with 16 bases between the two germline ends. Germline V lookup: CDR1 MNHEY, CDR2 SMNVEV (reference sequence). These data are taken from a study of T cells in Graves' hyperthyroidism and ophthalmopathy.

Sequencing input: blood. V gene TRBV27 combines with J gene TRBJ1-6; TRBD1 might be the D (6 bases). The TCR sequence derives from a woman in her twenties or thirties with Graves' hyperthyroidism. The CDR3: CASSPSAGTYNSPLHF. The CDR3 DNA reads TGTGCCAGCAGCCCAAGCGCCGGGACATATAATTCACCCCTCCACTTT.